This is a list of T cell receptor beta chains from one sample in a study of blood T cell repertoires in COVID-19. The data were produced by immunoSEQ multiplex PCR, yet TCRdb's version contains in-frame clones alone and is incomplete. The table records roughly 100,000 clones, around 85% of them present only once. The specimen sequenced was peripheral blood. The receptor set was obtained from a man older than 75 with active or convalescent COVID-19. Both conserved end residues are part of each CDR3. Each record gives: D gene, clone size, J gene, V gene, CDR3 protein, CDR3 DNA. D genes are given only for firm matches. Only some rows state a clone size, as once, few, many or a class for expanded clones.

>-|-|TRBJ1-5|TRBV12-3/TRBV12-4
CASSFGGGQPQHF
TGTGCCAGCAGTTTTGGGGGAGGACAGCCCCAGCATTTT
>TRBD1|-|TRBJ1-2|TRBV5-8
CASSHAGQGYYGYTF
TGTGCCAGCAGCCATGCAGGACAGGGATACTATGGCTACACCTTC
>TRBD1|few|TRBJ1-2|TRBV7-9
CASSATTGQGGYTF
TGTGCCAGCAGCGCAACGACGGGACAGGGGGGCTACACCTTC
>TRBD2|-|TRBJ2-1|TRBV5-1
CASSPGLDHEQFF
TGCGCCAGCAGCCCAGGACTAGACCATGAGCAGTTCTTC
>-|-|TRBJ1-2|TRBV4-1
CASSQGPHTRGAGGYTF
TGCGCCAGCAGCCAAGGCCCCCATACCCGGGGGGCAGGCGGCTACACCTTC
>TRBD2|-|TRBJ2-5|TRBV3-1/TRBV3-2
CASSQPGLAAETQYF
TGTGCCAGCAGCCAACCGGGACTAGCGGCGGAGACCCAGTACTTC
>TRBD2|-|TRBJ2-1|TRBV4-1
CASSQEGGGAGEQFF
TGCGCCAGCAGCCAAGAAGGCGGGGGGGCCGGTGAGCAGTTCTTC
>-|-|TRBJ2-6|TRBV14
CASRYSGANVLTF
TGTGCCAGCAGATACTCTGGGGCCAACGTCCTGACTTTC
>-|-|TRBJ2-7|TRBV7-2
CASSYRRANEQYF
TGTGCCAGCAGCTACAGGAGGGCTAACGAGCAGTACTTC
>TRBD1|once|TRBJ2-7|TRBV3-1/TRBV3-2
CASSSTGLDEQYF
TGTGCCAGCAGTTCGACAGGGTTGGACGAGCAGTACTTC
>-|-|TRBJ2-2|TRBV7-2
CASSPYRGAGSGELFF
TGTGCCAGCAGCCCATACAGGGGAGCGGGCAGCGGGGAGCTGTTTTTT